This TCR beta chain derives from a study of blood T cell repertoires in COVID-19. Assay used: immunoSEQ multiplex PCR; TCRdb lists only in-frame clones, some missing. The data show about 200,000 clones, 86% seen once. Germline V lookup: CDR1 SGHVS, CDR2 FNYEAQ. The CDR3 runs to 14 residues. Trimming took 4 bases from V and 4 from J, leaving 13 bases between them. The sequence was obtained from a man aged 40-49 years with acute COVID-19. Sequencing was performed on PBMCs or T cells enriched from blood (not recorded which). The chain carries TRBV7-6 and TRBJ2-5; D uncertain. CDR3 sequence: CASSSLPTGETQYF. The DNA of the CDR3 is TGTGCCAGCAGCTCCCTCCCGACGGGAGAGACCCAGTACTTC.